Sequencing of this T cell receptor (beta chain) was carried out in a study of T cells after yellow fever vaccination. Trimming stripped 3 bases from V and 2 bases from J, with 12 bases between. Germline V gene lookup returns CDR1 LGHNA and CDR2 YSLEER. This CDR3 comprises 15 residues. Worth noting for this clonotype: Its antigen is not known.

It was through 5'RACE template switching that TCR cDNA was made, with a universal primer site and UMIs added. TCRdb itself ran the 5' RACE reads through MiXCR, one entry per CDR3 protein. The sample gives about 320,000 distinct CDR3 sequences, around 12% of which show up once; 2.5% to 4% is in the top ten. Findings of the study overall: CD4 and CD8 compartments shared a small share of clonotypes, likely from convergent recombination.

The clonotype originates from a man aged 18 to 30 who received the YFV17D yellow fever vaccine. Material: CD4+ T cells sorted from PBMCs, obtained 15 days after the yellow fever booster vaccination. The chain has TRBV4-3 and TRBJ2-3; D not certain. The CDR3, as DNA: TGCGCCAGCAGCCATAGTCCAGAGCCCACAGATACGCAGTATTTT. Translated, it gives CASSHSPEPTDTQYF.